The 8 T cell receptor beta chains reported below all come from one sample, sequenced in a study of CD8 T cells in ankylosing spondylitis. TCRdb itself ran the 5' RACE reads through MiXCR, one entry per CDR3 protein. The repertoire holds about 500,000 distinct CDR3 sequences, with roughly 13% as singletons. Study-wide results and limits: A TCR beta motif of 8 or 9 highly homologous variants appeared characteristic of ankylosing spondylitis blood.

These receptors are not linked to any known antigen. Sequenced: blood, either unsorted or a sorted T cell fraction (not recorded which). The source of these receptors is a male donor with ankylosing spondylitis.

This clonotype was counted between two and nine times. The chain combines TRBV3-1 with TRBJ2-7; TRBD2 matches 9 bases. Germline trimming cut 1 base from V and 2 bases from J; bases unmatched to any gene: 3. The V gene's germline CDR1 is LGHDT and CDR2 YNNKEL (reference sequence). The CDR3 is 15 amino acids. Written as DNA, the CDR3 is TGTGCCAGCAGCCAAGGACTAGCGGTCACCTACGAGCAGTACTTC. It yields the protein CASSQGLAVTYEQYF.

This clonotype showed up just a few times. CDR3: CASSPGGTSGIQETQYF. The CDR3 bases are TGTGCCAGCAGCCCCGGGGGGACTAGCGGCATCCAAGAGACCCAGTACTTC. The chain uses TRBV5-5 and TRBJ2-5, with 11 nucleotides matching TRBD2. Germline CDR1 SGHKS, CDR2 YYEKEE (reference sequence). The V and J ends lost 4 bases and 1 base, in that order; junction bases with no gene match: 9. CDR3 length equals 17 residues.

This clonotype was seen ten or more times. J is TRBJ2-5 and V is TRBV20-1; TRBD1 agrees at 8 bases. The CDR3 consists of 13 residues. V shed 6 bases and J 5 bases; nucleotides not matched to a gene: 8. Germline V gene lookup returns CDR1 DFQATT and CDR2 SNEGSKA (reference sequence). CDR3 sequence (DNA): TGCAGTGCCCCACCGACAGGGGTGGAGACCCAGTACTTC. Translation gives CSAPPTGVETQYF.

A few counts support this clonotype. The V gene is TRBV15, the J gene TRBJ2-6, with TRBD1 as a possible D gene (5 bases). The CDR3 consists of 17 residues. V lost 3 bases to trimming and J lost 0 bases, with 12 bases between them. Looked up from germline, CDR1 is LNHNV and CDR2 is YYDKDF (reference sequence). The CDR3 DNA follows: TGTGCCACCAGCAGTCCCCAAGGGGTCTCTGGGGCCAACGTCCTGACTTTC. This translates into CATSSPQGVSGANVLTF.

This clonotype was picked up a small number of times. The J gene is TRBJ1-6, the V gene TRBV11-2; D perhaps matches TRBD1 (6 bases). With 8 bases removed from V and 6 bases from J, the gap between germline ends came to 14 bases. CDR1 is SGHAT, CDR2 FQNNGV, per germline. The CDR3 runs 14 residues. The CDR3 sequence is CASSRGGSNSPLHF. CDR3 DNA: TGTGCCAGCTCCCGGGGGGGCTCTAATTCACCCCTCCACTTT.

Remarks on this clonotype: At one of its ends the junction is not consistent with the germline gene, which may arise from a read error. The V gene is TRBV7-2, the J gene TRBJ2-1; 13 bases line up with TRBD2. This CDR3 is 20 amino acids long. The germline gives CDR1 SGHTA, CDR2 FQGNSA. The CDR3 sequence: CASSLARGTSGNQSYNEQFF. CDR3 bases: TGTGCCAGCAGCCTAGCCCGCGGGACTAGCGGGAACCAATCCTACAATGAGCAGTTCTTC.

The chain joins TRBV7-9 to TRBJ2-4; D remains unclear. From germline, CDR1 is SEHNR and CDR2 FQNEAQ (reference sequence). With 8 bases removed from V and 0 bases from J, the gap between germline ends came to 5 bases. The CDR3 is 12 amino acids. The CDR3 loop reads CASGLAKNIQYF. In DNA, the CDR3 is TGTGCCAGCGGGTTAGCCAAAAACATTCAGTACTTC.

The chain recombines TRBV7-2 with TRBJ2-3; D might be TRBD2 (5 bases). Looked up from germline, CDR1 is SGHTA and CDR2 is FQGNSA. CDR3 length equals 16 residues. V shed 2 bases and J shed 6 bases, with 18 bases lying between them. As DNA, the CDR3 is TGTGCCAGCAGCTTAAGATCAGGACTGACCCCCGATACGCAGTATTTT. As protein: CASSLRSGLTPDTQYF.